Described below is a single TCR beta chain sequence and its context. Its antigen remains unidentified. All of the isolated RNA was reverse transcribed, so expressed TCRB transcripts were sequenced. Assay: immunoSEQ multiplex PCR; the TCRdb copy retains only in-frame clones and omits some. The sample holds approximately 400,000 clones; roughly 16% are singletons and the top ten take 0.019%. J was trimmed by 2 bases and V by 5 bases; bases with no gene match: 6. Germline CDR1 and CDR2: SGHVS and FQNEAQ. The CDR3 is made up of 16 amino acids. The data originate from a study of beta chain features in type 1 diabetes. For the study at large: Examination of sorted cells across all samples involved around 98 million cells. Study results and limitations: Patients with type 1 diabetes showed fewer VDJ junction insertions and more deletions. PCR might show a preference for shorter templates, equally across patients and controls.

The sequenced sample consisted of naive CD4+ T cells from blood. The rearrangement uses TRBV7-8 and TRBJ2-1; 10 nucleotides agree with TRBD2. The sequence came from a woman between 18 and 29 years old in good health. DNA of the CDR3: TGTGCCAGCAGCGCAGAAGGACTAGCGGCCTACAATGAGCAGTTCTTC. This sequence encodes CASSAEGLAAYNEQFF.